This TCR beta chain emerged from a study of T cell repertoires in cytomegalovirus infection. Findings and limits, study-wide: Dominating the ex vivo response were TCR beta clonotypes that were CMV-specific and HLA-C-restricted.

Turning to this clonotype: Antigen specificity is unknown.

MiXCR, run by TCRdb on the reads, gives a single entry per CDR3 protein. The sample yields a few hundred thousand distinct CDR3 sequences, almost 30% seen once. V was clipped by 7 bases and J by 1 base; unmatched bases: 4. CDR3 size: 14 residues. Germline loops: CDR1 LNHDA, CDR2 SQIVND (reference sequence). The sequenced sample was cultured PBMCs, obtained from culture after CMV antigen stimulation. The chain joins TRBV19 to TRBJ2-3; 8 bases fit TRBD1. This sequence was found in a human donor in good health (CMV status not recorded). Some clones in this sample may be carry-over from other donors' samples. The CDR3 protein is CASNGQGGTDTQYF. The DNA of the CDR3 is TGTGCCAGTAACGGACAGGGAGGCACAGATACGCAGTATTTT.